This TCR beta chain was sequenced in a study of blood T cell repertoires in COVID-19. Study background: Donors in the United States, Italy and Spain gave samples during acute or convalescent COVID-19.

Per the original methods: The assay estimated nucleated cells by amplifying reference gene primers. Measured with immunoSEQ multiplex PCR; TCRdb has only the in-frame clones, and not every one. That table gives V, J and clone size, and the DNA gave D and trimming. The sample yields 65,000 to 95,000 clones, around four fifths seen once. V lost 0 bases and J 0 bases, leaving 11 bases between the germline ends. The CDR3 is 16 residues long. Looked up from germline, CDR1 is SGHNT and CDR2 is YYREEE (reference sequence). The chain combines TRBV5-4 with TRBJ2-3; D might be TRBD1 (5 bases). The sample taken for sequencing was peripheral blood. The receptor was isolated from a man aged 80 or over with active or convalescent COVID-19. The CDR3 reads CASSLGQGLSTDTQYF. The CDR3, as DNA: TGTGCCAGCAGCTTGGGGCAGGGATTGAGCACAGATACGCAGTATTTT.